Each of the 9 T cell receptor beta chains below was sequenced from the same sample in a study of T cells in Graves' hyperthyroidism and ophthalmopathy. TCR beta CDR3 region amplification was performed from RNA transcripts. TCR CDR3 regions were first amplified by RT-PCR with HTBI primers. TCRdb used MiXCR to reprocess the multiplex PCR reads, holding one entry per CDR3 protein. Of hundreds of thousands of distinct CDR3 sequences in the sample, less than 25% are singletons; the top ten hold 30% to 40%. Source material: blood. Receptors originate from a man younger than 40 with Graves' ophthalmopathy.

This chain joins TRBV10-3 and TRBJ2-6, with TRBD2 identical over 14 bases. CDR3 size: 20 residues. V was pared by 6 bases and J by 4 bases, with 14 bases of the junction left unmatched. The germline gives CDR1 ENHRY, CDR2 SYGVKD. CDR3: CAIRADRGTSGRSGANVLTF. The CDR3 coding sequence is TGTGCCATCAGAGCCGACAGGGGGACTAGCGGGAGATCCGGGGCCAACGTCCTGACTTTC.

The J gene is TRBJ1-4, the V gene TRBV20-1, with D possibly TRBD1 on 6 matching bases. Germline V gene lookup returns CDR1 DFQATT and CDR2 SNEGSKA (reference sequence). V was clipped by 3 bases and J by 5 bases, with 10 bases between them. The CDR3 covers 13 residues. CDR3 nucleotides: TGCAGTGCTAGGGCAGGGGCCAATGAAAAACTGTTTTTT. It yields the protein CSARAGANEKLFF.

Ten or more counts support this clonotype. The chain employs TRBV18 and TRBJ2-7, with 9 positions matching TRBD2. With V trimmed by 4 bases and J by 4 bases, 8 bases remained unmatched. This CDR3 comprises 15 residues. CDR1 and CDR2 from the germline V gene are KGHSH and LQKENI. The CDR3 DNA reads TGTGCCAGCTCACGGGATAGCGGGAGAGCGTACGAGCAGTACTTC. This codes for CASSRDSGRAYEQYF.

At least ten counts were recorded for this clonotype. The chain links TRBV30 to TRBJ1-1; D remains ambiguous. The CDR3 consists of 15 residues. Germline loops: CDR1 GTSNPN, CDR2 SVGIG (reference sequence). Between the trimmed V and J ends, which lost 2 bases and 5 bases, there was a span of 18 bases. The CDR3 is CAWSPTSRILTEAFF. CDR3 bases: TGTGCCTGGAGTCCGACGAGTAGGATACTGACTGAAGCTTTCTTT.

The chain couples TRBV28 to TRBJ2-7; 7 nucleotides match TRBD2. This CDR3 has 15 residues. Germline CDR1 and CDR2: MDHEN and SYDVKM. V lost 10 bases, J lost 1 base, and 13 bases stayed unmatched. Here the CDR3 reads CANSPGGRGSYEQYF. As DNA, the CDR3 is TGTGCCAACAGCCCGGGAGGCCGCGGTTCCTACGAGCAGTACTTC.

This chain uses TRBV7-2 with TRBJ2-7; 7 nucleotides match TRBD2. In germline, CDR1 is SGHTA, CDR2 FQGNSA. This CDR3 spans 15 amino acids. V trimming: 1 base; J trimming: 2 bases; junction bases outside the gene matches: 5. CDR3 in DNA: TGTGCCAGCAGCTTAGGGTCAGCGGGGACCTACGAGCAGTACTTC. Translated, it gives CASSLGSAGTYEQYF.

With regard to this clonotype: Here the CDR3 omits its conserved ending phenylalanine or tryptophan, so a read error is the likely source. The rearrangement links TRBV7-9 to TRBJ2-7, with 9 bases that match TRBD1. This CDR3 has 16 amino acids. J gave up 1 base and V 5 bases, and 9 bases lay outside the gene matches. CDR1 and CDR2 from the germline V gene are SEHNR and FQNEAQ (reference sequence). The CDR3 region has the DNA TGTGCCAGCAGCCCGTTGACGGGACAGGGTTCCTACGAGCAGTACTTA. It is translated as CASSPLTGQGSYEQYL.

CDR3 protein: CSARPAGTSGAQYF. The CDR3, as DNA: TGCAGTGCGCGACCAGCGGGGACCTCCGGGGCCCAGTACTTC. This rearrangement joins TRBV20-1 to TRBJ2-5; the match to TRBD2 covers 7 bases. Germline values: CDR1 DFQATT, CDR2 SNEGSKA (reference sequence). CDR3 length: 14 amino acids. V was pared by 6 bases and J by 9 bases, with 16 bases of the junction left unmatched.

Remarks on this clonotype: The germline gene is not matched at one end of the junction; a read error may be the cause. The V and J genes are TRBV4-3 and TRBJ1-1, with 7 bases fitting TRBD1. The CDR3 runs 16 residues. Germline assignment: CDR1 LGHNA and CDR2 YSLEER. The CDR3 reads CAGSQEGAGENTEAFF. In DNA form, the CDR3 reads TGCGCCGGCAGCCAAGAGGGGGCAGGGGAGAACACTGAAGCTTTCTTT.